This T cell receptor (beta chain) was sequenced during a study of patients and donors after allogeneic stem cell transplantation. Germline V gene data show CDR1 as SEHNR and CDR2 as FQNEAQ (reference sequence). The CDR3 is 16 residues long. V dropped 5 bases and J dropped 3 bases, with 17 bases sitting between them. TCRdb recomputed calls from the RT-PCR reads with MiXCR, one row per CDR3 protein. The table shows around 90,000 distinct CDR3 sequences, with 48% occurring only once. This rearrangement joins TRBV7-9 to TRBJ2-1, with D perhaps TRBD2 (6 bases). Sequencing input: blood, either unsorted or a sorted T cell fraction (not recorded which). This sequence was found in a human donor who was either an allogeneic HSCT recipient or a stem cell or donor lymphocyte infusion donor (not recorded which). It is not recorded whose cells these are; they may come from a transplant donor. CDR3 residues: CASSRGFGSDYNEQFF. The CDR3 DNA is TGTGCCAGCAGCCGAGGGTTCGGGAGCGACTACAATGAGCAGTTCTTC.